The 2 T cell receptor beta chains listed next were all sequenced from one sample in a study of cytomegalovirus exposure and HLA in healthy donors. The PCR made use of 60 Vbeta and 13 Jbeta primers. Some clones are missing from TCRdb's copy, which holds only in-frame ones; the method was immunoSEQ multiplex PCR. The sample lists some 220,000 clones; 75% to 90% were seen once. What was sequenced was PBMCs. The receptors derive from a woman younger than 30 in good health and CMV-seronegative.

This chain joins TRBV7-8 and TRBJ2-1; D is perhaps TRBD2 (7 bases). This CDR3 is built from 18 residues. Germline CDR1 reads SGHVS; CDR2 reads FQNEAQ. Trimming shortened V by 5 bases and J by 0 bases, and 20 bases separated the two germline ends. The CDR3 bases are TGTGCCAGCAGCCTGGGGGCGGGACTACCGAGCTCCTACAATGAGCAGTTCTTC. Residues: CASSLGAGLPSSYNEQFF.

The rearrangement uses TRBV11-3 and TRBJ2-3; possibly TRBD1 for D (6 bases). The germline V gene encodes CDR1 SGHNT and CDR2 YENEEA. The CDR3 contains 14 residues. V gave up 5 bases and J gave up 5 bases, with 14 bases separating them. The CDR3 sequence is CASSPGHVVDTQYF. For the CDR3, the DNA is TGTGCCAGCAGCCCGGGACACGTGGTAGATACGCAGTATTTT.